This is a list of T cell receptor beta chains from one sample in a study of shared clonotypes between healthy human individuals. TCRdb keeps only in-frame clones here, not all; method: immunoSEQ multiplex PCR. The sample carries fewer than 850,000 clones, about 97% recorded once. The sequenced material came from naive CD8+ T cells sorted from blood. The receptors here all came from a man younger than 45 in good health. CDR3s include the opening cysteine and the closing phenylalanine or tryptophan. Clone size is not always given. Where it is, it says once, few, many or a class for expanded clones.

.,TRBJ2-1,TRBV5-5,CASILTSDNEQFF
.,TRBJ1-4,TRBV15,CATSLEGTGELFF
.,TRBJ2-7,TRBV27,CASSLTGFDEQYF
.,TRBJ2-7,TRBV7-2,CASSGRGLLLIDEQYF
.,TRBJ1-2,TRBV7-8,CASSLLQGRGYTF
.,TRBJ2-7,TRBV7-2,CASSLVIDGRVEQYF
.,TRBJ2-7,TRBV4-3,CASSQDRAGGSYEQYF
.,TRBJ2-7,TRBV10-2,CASRSPGLARYEQYF
.,TRBJ2-2,TRBV4-3,CASSQDPGGDTGELFF
.,TRBJ2-7,TRBV7-2,CASSLGTRPYF
.,TRBJ2-7,TRBV30,CAWIGGKGYEQYF
.,TRBJ1-5,TRBV15,CATHTGEGQPQHF
.,TRBJ2-7,TRBV7-6,CASSTEKGPPGLAGGFHNEQYF
.,TRBJ2-1,TRBV7-7,CASATGDPAYNEQFF
.,TRBJ2-2,TRBV9,CASSAGTLNTGELFF
few,TRBJ1-1,TRBV7-9,CASSQWRARPSGLNTEAFF
.,TRBJ2-1,TRBV5-4,CALGGYNEQFF
.,TRBJ2-1,TRBV14,CASSQDPAVSYNEQFF
once,TRBJ2-1,TRBV13,CASSFGASYNEQFF
once,TRBJ2-3,TRBV10-1,CASSGSGTDTQYF
.,TRBJ2-2,TRBV29-1,CSVVGGGPFNTGELFF
.,TRBJ2-7,TRBV27,CASSLSGRRYEQYF
once,TRBJ2-7,TRBV2,CASSLPWDRVSEQYF
.,TRBJ2-1,TRBV2,CASSEWTSGRNEQFF
.,TRBJ2-5,TRBV28,CASSKGPVKETQYF
.,TRBJ2-7,TRBV7-6,CASSLGGVAGVKGEQYF
.,TRBJ2-1,TRBV5-4,CASSLVWDRARNEQFF
.,TRBJ2-7,TRBV28,CASSPRTSDREQYF
.,TRBJ2-7,TRBV7-2,CASSSSRERPSYEQYF
.,TRBJ2-1,TRBV27,CASSYGLAGGNEQFF
.,TRBJ2-7,TRBV7-9,CASSLERVTVVYEQYF
.,TRBJ2-1,TRBV29-1,CSVEDSVAGSYNEQFF
.,TRBJ1-4,TRBV5-1,CASSSRGGYEKLFF
.,TRBJ1-1,TRBV9,CASSVGGGGGTEAFF
.,TRBJ2-7,TRBV6-1,CASNQVGATYEQYF
.,TRBJ1-2,TRBV7-9,CASSASDRTNYGYTF
.,TRBJ2-7,TRBV7-6,CASSRGGSLAYEQYF
.,TRBJ2-5,TRBV13,CASSPRRAGEGQETQYF
once,TRBJ1-4,TRBV7-9,CASSVGGLEEKLFF
.,TRBJ2-7,TRBV7-9,CASSLIGGFSSYEQYF